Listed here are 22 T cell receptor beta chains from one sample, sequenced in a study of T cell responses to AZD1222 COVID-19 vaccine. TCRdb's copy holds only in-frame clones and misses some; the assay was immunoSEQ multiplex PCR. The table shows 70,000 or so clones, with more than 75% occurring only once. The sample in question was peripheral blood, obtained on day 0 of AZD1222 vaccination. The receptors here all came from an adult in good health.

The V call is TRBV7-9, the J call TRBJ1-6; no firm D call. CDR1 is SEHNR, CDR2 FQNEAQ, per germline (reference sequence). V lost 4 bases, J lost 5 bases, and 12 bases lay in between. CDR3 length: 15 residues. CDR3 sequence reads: CASSSWGRDNSPLHF. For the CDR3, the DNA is TGTGCCAGCAGCTCGTGGGGAAGGGATAATTCACCCCTCCACTTT.

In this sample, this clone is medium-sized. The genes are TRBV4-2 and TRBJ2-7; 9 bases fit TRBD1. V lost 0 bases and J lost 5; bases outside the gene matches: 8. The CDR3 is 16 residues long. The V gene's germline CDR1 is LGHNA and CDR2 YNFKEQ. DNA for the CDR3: TGTGCCAGCAGCCAAGAAGGGGGACAGGGAGTGGACGAGCAGTACTTC. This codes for CASSQEGGQGVDEQYF.

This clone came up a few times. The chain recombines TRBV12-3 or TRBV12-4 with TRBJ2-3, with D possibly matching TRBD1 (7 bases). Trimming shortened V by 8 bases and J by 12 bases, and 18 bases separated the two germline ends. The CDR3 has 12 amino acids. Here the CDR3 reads CASGGGGPRQYF. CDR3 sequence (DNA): TGTGCCAGCGGAGGAGGGGGCCCAAGACAGTATTTT.

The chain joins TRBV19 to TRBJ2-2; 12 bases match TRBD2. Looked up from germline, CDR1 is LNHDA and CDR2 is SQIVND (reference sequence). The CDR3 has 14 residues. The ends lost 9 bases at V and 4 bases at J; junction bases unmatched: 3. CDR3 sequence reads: CASQTSGGTGELFF. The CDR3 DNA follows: TGTGCCAGCCAGACTAGCGGGGGCACCGGGGAGCTGTTTTTT.

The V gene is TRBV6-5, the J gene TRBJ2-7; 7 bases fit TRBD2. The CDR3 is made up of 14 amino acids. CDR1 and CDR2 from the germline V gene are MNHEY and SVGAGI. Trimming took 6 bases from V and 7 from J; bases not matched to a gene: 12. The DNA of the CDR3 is TGTGCCAGCAGCCGAGCGCTAGCGGCGGAGGAGCAGTACTTC. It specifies CASSRALAAEEQYF.

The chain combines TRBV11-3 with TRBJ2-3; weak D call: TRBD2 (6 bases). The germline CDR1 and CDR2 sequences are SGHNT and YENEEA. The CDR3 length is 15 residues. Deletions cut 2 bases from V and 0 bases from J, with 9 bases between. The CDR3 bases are TGTGCCAGCAGCTTAAGAAGCGGGAGCACAGATACGCAGTATTTT. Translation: CASSLRSGSTDTQYF.

The CDR3 reads CASSLMGGDTEAFF. The CDR3 DNA reads as TGTGCCAGCAGCTTAATGGGGGGCGACACTGAAGCTTTCTTT. The chain couples TRBV7-9 to TRBJ1-1, with TRBD1 as a possible D gene (6 bases). Trimming cost V 2 bases and J 3 bases, with 10 bases left between them. The CDR3 loop spans 14 amino acids. From germline, CDR1 is SEHNR and CDR2 FQNEAQ (reference sequence). Supplemented by reference TRBV7-9 and TRBJ1-1, the full variable domain reads DTGVSQNPRHKITKRGQNVTFRCDPISEHNRLYWYRQTLGQGPEFLTYFQNEAQLEKSRLLSDRFSAERPKGSFSTLEIQRTEQGDSAMYLCASSLMGGDTEAFFGQGTRLTVV.

Here the CDR3 reads CASSQARVEKLFF. CDR3 in DNA: TGTGCCAGCAGCCAGGCCCGAGTCGAAAAACTGTTTTTT. V and J are TRBV3-1 (or the pseudogene TRBV3-2) and TRBJ1-4; the D is unclear. There are 13 residues in the CDR3. Trimming left V 3 bases short and J 8 bases short, with 10 bases between. Germline V CDR1 and CDR2: LGHDT, YNNKEL (reference sequence).

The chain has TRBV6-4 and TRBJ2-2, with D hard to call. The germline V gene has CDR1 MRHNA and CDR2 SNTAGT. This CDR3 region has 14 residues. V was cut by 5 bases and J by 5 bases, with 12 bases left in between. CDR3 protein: CASSQRSETGELFF. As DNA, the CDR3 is TGTGCCAGCAGTCAGCGCAGCGAGACCGGGGAGCTGTTTTTT.

CDR3: CASTPSGSYNEQFF. The CDR3 nucleotides are TGTGCCAGCACCCCTAGCGGGTCCTACAATGAGCAGTTCTTC. The genes are TRBV6-5 and TRBJ2-1, with TRBD2 matching over 8 bases. V shed 7 bases and J 1 base; nucleotides not matched to a gene: 3. The CDR3 runs 14 residues. The germline V gene encodes CDR1 MNHEY and CDR2 SVGAGI.

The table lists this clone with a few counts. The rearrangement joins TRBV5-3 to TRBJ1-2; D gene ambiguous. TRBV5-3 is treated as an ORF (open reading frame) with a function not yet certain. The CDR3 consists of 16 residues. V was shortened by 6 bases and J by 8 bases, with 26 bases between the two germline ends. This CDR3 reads CARIMVMTDQMWGYTF. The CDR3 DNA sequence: TGTGCCAGAATAATGGTGATGACGGATCAAATGTGGGGCTACACCTTC.

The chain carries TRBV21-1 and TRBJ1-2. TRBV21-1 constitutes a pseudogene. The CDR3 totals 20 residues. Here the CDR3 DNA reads TGTGCCAGCAGCAAAGAAGGCAGGACTCAACCCTTAAGAGCTAACTATGGCTACACCTTC. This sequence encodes CASSKEGRTQPLRANYGYTF.

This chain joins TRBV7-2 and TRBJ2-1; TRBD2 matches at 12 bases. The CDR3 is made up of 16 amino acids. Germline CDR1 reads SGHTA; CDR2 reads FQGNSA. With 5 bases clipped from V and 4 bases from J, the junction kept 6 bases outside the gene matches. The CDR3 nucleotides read TGTGCCAGCAGCATCCGACTAGCGGGGGCTTACAATGAGCAGTTCTTC. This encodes CASSIRLAGAYNEQFF.

CDR3: CASNRGGEPYEQYF. DNA of the CDR3: TGTGCCAGCAACCGCGGGGGGGAGCCCTACGAGCAGTACTTC. V is TRBV5-6 and J is TRBJ2-7, with TRBD2 matching over 9 bases. The ends lost 6 bases at V and 2 bases at J; junction bases unmatched: 6. CDR1 and CDR2 from the germline V gene are SGHDT and YYEEEE. The CDR3 runs to 14 residues.

This CDR3 reads CASSPQGFDTGELFF. CDR3 bases: TGTGCCAGCTCACCACAGGGTTTCGACACCGGGGAGCTGTTTTTT. This sequence joins TRBV18 and TRBJ2-2; no firm D call. The CDR3 totals 15 residues. Trimming shortened V by 1 base and J by 3 bases, and 9 bases separated the two germline ends. Germline V CDR1 and CDR2: KGHSH, LQKENI.

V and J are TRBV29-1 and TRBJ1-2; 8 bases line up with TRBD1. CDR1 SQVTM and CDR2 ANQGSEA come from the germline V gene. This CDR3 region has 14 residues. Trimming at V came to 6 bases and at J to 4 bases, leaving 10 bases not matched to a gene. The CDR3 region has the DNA TGCAGCGTCCAGGGGGCCGGATCCCTCTATGGCTACACCTTC. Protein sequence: CSVQGAGSLYGYTF.

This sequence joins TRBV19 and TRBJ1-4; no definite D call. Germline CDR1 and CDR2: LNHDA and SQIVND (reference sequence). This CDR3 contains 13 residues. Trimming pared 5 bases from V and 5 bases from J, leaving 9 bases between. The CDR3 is CASSRGRNEKLFF. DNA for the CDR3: TGTGCCAGTAGTCGCGGTCGGAATGAAAAACTGTTTTTT. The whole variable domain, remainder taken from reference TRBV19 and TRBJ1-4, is DGGITQSPKYLFRKEGQNVTLSCEQNLNHDAMYWYRQDPGQGLRLIYYSQIVNDFQKGDIAEGYSVSREKKESFPLTVTSAQKNPTAFYLCASSRGRNEKLFFGSGTQLSVL.

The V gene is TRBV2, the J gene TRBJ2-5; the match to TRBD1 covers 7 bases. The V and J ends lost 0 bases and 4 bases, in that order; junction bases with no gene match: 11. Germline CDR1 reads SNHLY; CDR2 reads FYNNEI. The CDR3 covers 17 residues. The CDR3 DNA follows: TGTGCCAGCAGTGAAGCGCAAGTGGGACAGAGGGGAGAGACCCAGTACTTC. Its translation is CASSEAQVGQRGETQYF.

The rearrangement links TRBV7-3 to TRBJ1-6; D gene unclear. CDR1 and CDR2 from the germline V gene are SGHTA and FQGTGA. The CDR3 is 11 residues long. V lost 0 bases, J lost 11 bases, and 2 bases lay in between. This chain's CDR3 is CASSLTAPLHF. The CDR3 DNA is TGTGCCAGCAGCTTAACTGCACCCCTCCACTTT. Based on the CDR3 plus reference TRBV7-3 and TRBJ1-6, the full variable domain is GAGVSQTPSNKVTEKGKYVELRCDPISGHTALYWYRQSLGQGPEFLIYFQGTGAADDSGLPNDRFFAVRPEGSVSTLKIQRTERGDSAVYLCASSLTAPLHFGNGTRLTVT.

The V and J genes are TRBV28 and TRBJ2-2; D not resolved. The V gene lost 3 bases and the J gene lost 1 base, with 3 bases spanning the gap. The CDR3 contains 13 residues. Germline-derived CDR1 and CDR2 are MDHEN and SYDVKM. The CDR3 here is CASSFQNTGELFF. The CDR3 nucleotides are TGTGCCAGCAGTTTTCAGAACACCGGGGAGCTGTTTTTT.

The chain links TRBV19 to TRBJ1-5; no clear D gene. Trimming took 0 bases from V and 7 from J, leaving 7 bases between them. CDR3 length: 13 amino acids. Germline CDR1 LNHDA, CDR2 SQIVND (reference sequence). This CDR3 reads CASSIDGAQPQHF. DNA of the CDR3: TGTGCCAGTAGTATAGACGGAGCCCAGCCCCAGCATTTT.

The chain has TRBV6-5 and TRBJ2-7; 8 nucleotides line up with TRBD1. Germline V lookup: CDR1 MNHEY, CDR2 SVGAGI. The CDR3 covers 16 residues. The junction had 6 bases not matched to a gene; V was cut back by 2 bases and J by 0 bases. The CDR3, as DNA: TGTGCCAGCAGTTACCTGGCAGGGGGCAACTCCTACGAGCAGTACTTC. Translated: CASSYLAGGNSYEQYF.